This paragraph covers one T cell receptor beta chain sequence. Its cognate antigen is unknown. Time point: newly diagnosed GD, antithyroid drugs for less than 3 months. Generation of the TCR library employed RNA extracted from PBMCs. The sample is drawn from a study of regulatory T cells in long-lasting Graves disease. Trimming cost V 7 bases and J 7 bases, with 14 bases left between them. There are 13 residues in the CDR3. Germline CDR1 reads SNHLY; CDR2 reads FYNNEI. Researchers made TCR beta libraries by using iRepertoire HTBI primers and running Arm-PCR on CDR3 regions. MiXCR was run by TCRdb on the multiplex PCR reads, yielding one entry per CDR3 protein. The data contain under 800,000 distinct CDR3 sequences, around 17% of them singletons. Regarding the study as a whole: Among samples with persistent disease, TRBV28, TRBJ1-2 and TRBJ2-5 were favored. Sharing of public clonotypes was greater in persistent patients (roughly 2,900) than in new patients (more than 900).

The same data also went into a second study, on T cells in Graves' hyperthyroidism and ophthalmopathy. Per that paper: The TCR CDR3 first-round RT-PCR relied on the HTBI primer set.

The V call is TRBV2, the J call TRBJ1-5, with D unresolved. The sequence was obtained from a woman aged 25 to 39 with Graves disease. The sequences come from peripheral blood mononuclear cells (PBMCs), collected at new diagnosis, from a patient treated with antithyroid drugs. CDR3 region: CASNRQLGQPQHF. The CDR3 bases are TGTGCCAGCAATCGACAATTAGGGCAGCCCCAGCATTTT.